The 18 T cell receptor beta chains below were found in one sample sequenced in a study of control samples from healthy donors and cancer patients. This table comes from immunoSEQ multiplex PCR, and its TCRdb copy is limited to in-frame clones, with some not included. The repertoire includes 200,000 to 250,000 clones, around 94% of them detected once, and 1.5% sits in the top ten. The specimen was blood. Receptor source: a man aged 50-59 years in good health.

The rearrangement joins TRBV7-2 to TRBJ2-5, with TRBD2 identical over 7 bases. Germline V gene sequence: CDR1 SGHTA, CDR2 FQGNSA. J was trimmed by 5 bases and V by 5 bases; bases with no gene match: 11. This CDR3 spans 15 amino acids. CDR3 sequence (DNA): TGTGCCAGCAGCGACCCCTCGACTAGCTGGGAGACCCAGTACTTC. Translated: CASSDPSTSWETQYF. Combining the CDR3 with reference TRBV7-2 and TRBJ2-5 gives the whole variable domain GAGVSQSPSNKVTEKGKDVELRCDPISGHTALYWYRQSLGQGLEFLIYFQGNSAPDKSGLPSDRFSAERTGGSVSTLTIQRTQQEDSAVYLCASSDPSTSWETQYFGPGTRLLVL.

As for this clone: The same CDR3 is also encoded by other DNA sequences in this sample. This chain links TRBV28 with TRBJ2-3; TRBD2 matches 7 bases. Germline CDR1 MDHEN, CDR2 SYDVKM. This CDR3 spans 14 amino acids. Trimming took 3 bases from V and 3 from J; bases not matched to a gene: 3. This CDR3 is CASSFVAGTDTQYF. The CDR3 DNA sequence: TGTGCCAGCAGTTTCGTAGCGGGTACAGATACGCAGTATTTT.

This clone turned up a few times. The chain recombines TRBV11-2 with TRBJ2-5; 10 positions match TRBD2. The germline V gene encodes CDR1 SGHAT and CDR2 FQNNGV. The V and J ends lost 2 bases and 6 bases, in that order; junction bases with no gene match: 15. CDR3 length equals 18 residues. CDR3 DNA: TGTGCCAGCAGCTTAAATTCCGTTCAAGCGGGGGGGCGAAAGACCCAGTACTTC. Translated: CASSLNSVQAGGRKTQYF. Based on the CDR3 plus reference TRBV11-2 and TRBJ2-5, the full variable domain is EAGVAQSPRYKIIEKRQSVAFWCNPISGHATLYWYQQILGQGPKLLIQFQNNGVVDDSQLPKDRFSAERLKGVDSTLKIQPAKLEDSAVYLCASSLNSVQAGGRKTQYFGPGTRLLVL.

This rearrangement joins TRBV11-3 to TRBJ2-2; no definite D call. The CDR3 is 13 residues long. V was pared by 3 bases and J by 9 bases, with 11 bases between. The germline gives CDR1 SGHNT, CDR2 YENEEA. CDR3: CASSFQQRRELFF. CDR3 nucleotides: TGTGCCAGCAGCTTCCAACAGAGACGGGAGCTGTTTTTT.

This clone was counted once. The chain employs TRBV25-1 and TRBJ2-4; D assignment may be TRBD1 or TRBD2 (7 bases each). The germline V gene has CDR1 MGHDK and CDR2 SYGVNS. CDR3 length: 14 residues. The germline V and J ends were trimmed by 4 bases and 6 bases, with 13 bases remaining between them. CDR3 in amino acids: CASSGEGQLNIQYF. For the CDR3, the DNA is TGTGCCAGCAGTGGGGAGGGACAGCTAAACATTCAGTACTTC.

V and J are TRBV7-9 and TRBJ1-3, with D possibly matching TRBD1 (5 bases). This CDR3 contains 17 residues. The germline gives CDR1 SEHNR, CDR2 FQNEAQ (reference sequence). V was cut by 4 bases and J by 0 bases, with 16 bases left in between. CDR3 in amino acids: CASSSGRGSYSGNTIYF. The DNA for the CDR3 is TGTGCCAGCAGCTCCGGGAGGGGTTCCTACTCTGGAAACACCATATATTTT.

The rearrangement uses TRBV2 and TRBJ2-3; tentative D call: TRBD1 (6 bases). Germline V gene lookup returns CDR1 SNHLY and CDR2 FYNNEI. V was trimmed by 9 bases and J by 7 bases, leaving 14 bases between them. This CDR3 is built from 12 residues. The chain's CDR3 is CARRQAAHTQYF. In DNA, the CDR3 is TGTGCCAGGAGACAGGCCGCCCATACGCAGTATTTT. Based on the CDR3 plus reference TRBV2 and TRBJ2-3, the full variable domain is EPEVTQTPSHQVTQMGQEVILRCVPISNHLYFYWYRQILGQKVEFLVSFYNNEISEKSEIFDDQFSVERPDGSNFTLKIRSTKLEDSAMYFCARRQAAHTQYFGPGTRLTVL.

This rearrangement joins TRBV11-2 to TRBJ2-3, with TRBD2 matching 14 bases. Germline V lookup: CDR1 SGHAT, CDR2 FQNNGV. With 6 bases clipped from V and 5 bases from J, the junction kept 7 bases outside the gene matches. The CDR3 has 16 residues. CDR3 sequence: CASRRLAGGPGDTQYF. The CDR3 region has the DNA TGTGCCAGCAGACGACTAGCGGGGGGGCCGGGAGATACGCAGTATTTT.

The CDR3 loop is CASSLYAGTIVNEQFF. Written as DNA, the CDR3 is TGTGCCAGCAGCTTATATGCCGGGACCATTGTCAATGAGCAGTTCTTC. J is TRBJ2-1 and V is TRBV7-8, with D perhaps being TRBD1 or TRBD2 (5 bases each). Per germline, CDR1 SGHVS and CDR2 FQNEAQ. The CDR3 is made up of 16 amino acids. Trimming removed 2 bases at V and 6 bases at J, with 17 bases between. The entire variable domain, with the rest obtained from reference TRBV7-8 and TRBJ2-1, is as follows: GAGVSQSPRYKVAKRGQDVALRCDPISGHVSLFWYQQALGQGPEFLTYFQNEAQLDKSGLPSDRFFAERPEGSVSTLKIQRTQQEDSAVYLCASSLYAGTIVNEQFFGPGTRLTVL.

The chain combines TRBV11-2 with TRBJ2-7, with TRBD1 identical over 7 bases. V lost 1 base to trimming and J lost 0 bases; unmatched junction nucleotides: 6. From germline, CDR1 is SGHAT and CDR2 FQNNGV. This CDR3 spans 16 amino acids. The CDR3 loop reads CASSLGQGEGSYEQYV. CDR3 coding DNA: TGTGCCAGCAGCTTAGGACAGGGTGAAGGCTCCTACGAGCAGTACGTC.

This chain connects TRBV6-1 to TRBJ1-5; 8 positions agree with TRBD1. The CDR3 length is 16 residues. CDR1 is MNHNS and CDR2 is SASEGT in the germline V gene. The ends lost 3 bases at V and 4 bases at J; junction bases unmatched: 8. The CDR3 sequence: CASSDQGAIGNQPQHF. The CDR3 DNA is TGTGCCAGCAGTGACCAGGGGGCCATTGGAAATCAGCCCCAGCATTTT.

Regarding this clone: Different DNA sequences within this sample yield the same CDR3. The rearrangement joins TRBV3-1 (or the pseudogene TRBV3-2) to TRBJ2-1; 7 positions match TRBD2. The V gene's germline CDR1 is LGHDT and CDR2 YNNKEL (reference sequence). Trimming cost V 6 bases and J 9 bases; bases outside gene matches: 8. The CDR3 runs 13 residues. In DNA, the CDR3 is TGTGCCAGCAGTCAACTGCGGGGGTCTGAGCAGTTCTTC. Translated, it gives CASSQLRGSEQFF.

The gene calls are TRBV15 and TRBJ1-5; D ambiguous. Trimming stripped 3 bases from V and 2 bases from J, with 2 bases between. The length of the CDR3 is 12 residues. Germline V lookup: CDR1 LNHNV, CDR2 YYDKDF (reference sequence). CDR3 region: CATSSGNQPQHF. The CDR3 nucleotides are TGTGCCACCAGCAGCGGCAATCAGCCCCAGCATTTT.

This clone was picked up one time. The chain couples TRBV6-5 to TRBJ1-2; TRBD1 matches at 7 bases. This CDR3 is built from 14 residues. J was trimmed by 0 bases and V by 6 bases; bases with no gene match: 4. Germline CDR1 reads MNHEY; CDR2 reads SVGAGI. CDR3 loop: CASSTGTANYGYTF. DNA for the CDR3: TGTGCCAGCAGCACCGGGACAGCTAACTATGGCTACACCTTC.

The gene calls are TRBV19 and TRBJ2-2; 7 bases are shared with TRBD2. The CDR3 is made up of 15 amino acids. With V trimmed by 3 bases and J by 2 bases, 3 bases remained unmatched. Germline V lookup: CDR1 LNHDA, CDR2 SQIVND (reference sequence). The CDR3 DNA reads TGTGCCAGTAGTATGCGGGGGATCAACACCGGGGAGCTGTTTTTT. It is translated as CASSMRGINTGELFF.

The rearrangement uses TRBV24-1 and TRBJ1-2; 9 positions match TRBD1. Germline-derived CDR1 and CDR2 are KGHDR and SFDVKD. Trimming took 4 bases from V and 6 from J; bases not matched to a gene: 8. This CDR3 contains 15 residues. The CDR3 protein is CATSDPGQGKDGYTF. The CDR3 DNA is TGTGCCACCAGTGACCCCGGACAGGGGAAGGATGGCTACACCTTC.

The chain carries TRBV9 and TRBJ1-3; D not certain. V gave up 1 base and J gave up 7 bases, with 12 bases separating them. This CDR3 spans 14 amino acids. Germline CDR1 reads SGDLS; CDR2 reads YYNGEE. Written as DNA, the CDR3 is TGTGCCAGCAGCGTAAGTGGGGAAACGAACACCATATATTTT. The encoded protein is CASSVSGETNTIYF. The full variable domain, completed using reference TRBV9 and TRBJ1-3, is DSGVTQTPKHLITATGQRVTLRCSPRSGDLSVYWYQQSLDQGLQFLIQYYNGEERAKGNILERFSAQQFPDLHSELNLSSLELGDSALYFCASSVSGETNTIYFGEGSWLTVV.

The chain uses TRBV5-1 and TRBJ2-6; D perhaps matches TRBD2 (5 bases). Germline CDR1 reads SGHRS; CDR2 reads YFSETQ. The CDR3 loop spans 17 amino acids. V lost 5 bases to trimming and J lost 0 bases, with 15 bases between them. CDR3 sequence: CASSRMPRDSGANVLTF. DNA of the CDR3: TGCGCCAGCAGTAGAATGCCGAGGGACTCTGGGGCCAACGTCCTGACTTTC.